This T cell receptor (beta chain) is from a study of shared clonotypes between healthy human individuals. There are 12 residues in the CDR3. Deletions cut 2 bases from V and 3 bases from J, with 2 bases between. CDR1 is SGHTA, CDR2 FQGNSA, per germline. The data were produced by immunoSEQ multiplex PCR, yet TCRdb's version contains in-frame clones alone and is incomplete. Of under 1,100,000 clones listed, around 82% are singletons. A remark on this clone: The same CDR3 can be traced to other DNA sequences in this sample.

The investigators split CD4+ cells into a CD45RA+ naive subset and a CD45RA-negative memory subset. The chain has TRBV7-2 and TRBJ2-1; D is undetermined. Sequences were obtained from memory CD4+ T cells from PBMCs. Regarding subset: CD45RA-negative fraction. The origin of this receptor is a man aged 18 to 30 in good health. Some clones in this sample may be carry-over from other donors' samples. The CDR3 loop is CASSLRYNEQFF. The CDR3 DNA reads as TGTGCCAGCAGCTTACGCTACAATGAGCAGTTCTTC. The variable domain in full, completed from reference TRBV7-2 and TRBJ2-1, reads GAGVSQSPSNKVTEKGKDVELRCDPISGHTALYWYRQSLGQGLEFLIYFQGNSAPDKSGLPSDRFSAERTGGSVSTLTIQRTQQEDSAVYLCASSLRYNEQFFGPGTRLTVL.